A selection of T cell receptor beta chains follows, all from one sample in a study of human thymus T cells. Sequenced by immunoSEQ multiplex PCR; TCRdb stores in-frame clones only, minus some. The table lists some 57,000 clones, 94% of them singletons. Source material: blood. These receptor sequences come from a boy under two years old with a congenital heart defect but otherwise immunologically healthy. CDR3s include the opening cysteine and the closing phenylalanine or tryptophan. D genes are given only for firm matches. Size is omitted from some rows. Given values are once, few, many or a class for expanded clones.

d_call j_call v_call clone_size cdr3_length cdr3_nt cdr3_aa
NA TRBJ2-5 TRBV19 NA 16 TGTGCCAGTAGTTCAAGGACGGCGAACCTGGCGAAGACCCAGTACTTC CASSSRTANLAKTQYF
NA TRBJ2-4 TRBV19 NA 16 TGTGCCAGTAGTCCGTCGCTGGACAGAATAAAAAACATTCAGTACTTC CASSPSLDRIKNIQYF
NA TRBJ2-1 TRBV27 NA 13 TGTGCCAGCAGATCCGCAAGGAACAATGAGCAGTTCTTC CASRSARNNEQFF
TRBD1 TRBJ1-1 TRBV11-2 NA 13 TGTGCCAGCAGCTGGACAGGGAACACTGAAGCTTTCTTT CASSWTGNTEAFF
NA TRBJ2-6 TRBV5-6 NA 19 TGTGCCAGCAGCTGGGCCGGGGGGCTCCGTCTCTCTGGGGCCAACGTCCTGACTTTC CASSWAGGLRLSGANVLTF
NA TRBJ1-2 TRBV12-2 NA 14 TGTGCAAGTCGCTTACCCATACAATACTATGGCTACACCTTC CASRLPIQYYGYTF
NA TRBJ2-2 TRBV10-1 NA 13 TGCGCCAGCGGGGAAGGAAGGACCGGGGAGCTGTTTTTT CASGEGRTGELFF
TRBD1 TRBJ1-1 TRBV5-1 NA 18 TGCGCCAGCAGCTCGGGACGTCCCGGGACAGGTTTAAGCACTGAAGCTTTCTTT CASSSGRPGTGLSTEAFF
TRBD1 TRBJ2-1 TRBV7-3 NA 15 TGTGCCAGCAGCTTAACGGGACAGGGGGCCAATGAGCAGTTCTTC CASSLTGQGANEQFF
TRBD2 TRBJ2-1 TRBV19 NA 16 TGTGCCAGTAGGAGTAAGCGGGGGGGCTCCTACAATGAGCAGTTCTTC CASRSKRGGSYNEQFF
NA TRBJ2-1 TRBV4-1 NA 17 TGCGCCAGCAGCTTCCGGTGGCGGGATCGGGTTACGGAGGAGCAGTTCTTC CASSFRWRDRVTEEQFF
TRBD1 TRBJ2-7 TRBV28 few 12 TGTGCCAGCACAGGGGGCTCCTACGAGCAGTACTTC CASTGGSYEQYF
NA TRBJ2-5 TRBV7-2 NA 11 TGTGCCAGCAGCTCGAGTTGGCCCCAGTACTTC CASSSSWPQYF
TRBD2 TRBJ2-7 TRBV28 NA 16 TGTGCCAGCAGTCCCGGGACTAGCGGGAGCTTCTACGAGCAGTACTTC CASSPGTSGSFYEQYF
NA TRBJ2-7 TRBV20-1 NA 11 TGCAGTGCTAGACTTTCCTACGAGCAGTACTTC CSARLSYEQYF
NA TRBJ1-5 TRBV2 once 15 TGTGCCAGCAGTGACCGGACAATGGGAGGTCAGCCCCAGCATTTT CASSDRTMGGQPQHF
NA TRBJ2-5 TRBV10-3 NA 13 TGTGCCATCAGCGGGACGTTCCAAGAGACCCAGTACTTC CAISGTFQETQYF
TRBD2 TRBJ2-7 TRBV7-2 NA 15 TGTGCCAGCAGCCTAACTAGCGGGGACCCCTACGAGCAGTACTTC CASSLTSGDPYEQYF
NA TRBJ1-5 TRBV20-1 NA 11 TGCAGTGCTAGAGCCAATCAGCCCCAGCATTTT CSARANQPQHF
TRBD2 TRBJ2-2 TRBV15 NA 21 TGTGCCACCAGCAGTACGACAGTTAAAGGGCTAGCGGGAGGAAGGACCGGGGAGCTGTTTTTT CATSSTTVKGLAGGRTGELFF
TRBD1 TRBJ1-2 TRBV7-3 NA 13 TGTGCCAGCAGCCCCCGAGGGGGCGATGGCTACACCTTC CASSPRGGDGYTF
NA TRBJ1-1 TRBV30 few 12 TGTGCCTGGAGGACAGTGAACACTGAAGCTTTCTTT CAWRTVNTEAFF
TRBD2 TRBJ2-5 TRBV5-1 NA 15 TGCGCCAGTTCCAGCGGGGGCTTATATCAAGAGACCCAGTACTTC CASSSGGLYQETQYF
NA TRBJ1-2 TRBV21-1 NA 16 TGTGCCAGCAGCAAAAGGGGCCCGGGACAGGGCCATGGCTACACCTTC CASSKRGPGQGHGYTF
NA TRBJ2-2 TRBV27 NA 16 TGTGCCAGCAGTCCCCTCTGGGGAGGCCACACCGGGGAGCTGTTTTTT CASSPLWGGHTGELFF
NA TRBJ2-7 TRBV6-5 once 15 TGTGCCAGCAGCCCTGACAGAGGTTGGTCCTACGAGCAGTACTTC CASSPDRGWSYEQYF
NA TRBJ2-7 TRBV19 NA 13 TGTGCCAGTAGTTTACGACGGCTGGGGGTGCAGTACTTC CASSLRRLGVQYF
NA TRBJ1-1 TRBV5-1 NA 14 TGCGCCAGCAGACTCCAGGCACAGGGCACTGAAGCTTTCTTT CASRLQAQGTEAFF
TRBD2 TRBJ2-5 TRBV7-2 NA 16 TGTGCCAGCAGCTTTGGGCGGGGGGGCCCCAGGGAGACCCAGTACTTC CASSFGRGGPRETQYF
NA TRBJ2-1 TRBV5-6 NA 15 TGTGCCAGCAGCTTTTTCGGATTGTTGGGGGTTTTTCTGTTCTTC CASSFFGLLGVFLFF
TRBD2 TRBJ2-3 TRBV4-2 NA 17 TGTGCCAGCAGCCAAGTCGCCAGCGGGACGCGCACAGATACGCAGTATTTT CASSQVASGTRTDTQYF
TRBD2 TRBJ2-1 TRBV6-5 NA 14 TGTGCCAGCAGCCGCGGACTAGGAGGCAATGAGCAGTTCTTC CASSRGLGGNEQFF
NA TRBJ2-1 TRBV19 NA 17 TGTGCCAGTAGTATAGGGTCTGGGACAAGGATGGGAAATGAGCAGTTCTTC CASSIGSGTRMGNEQFF
TRBD2 TRBJ2-7 TRBV2 NA 13 TGTGCCGCCGGGACTAGCGGGGCTTACGAGCAGTACTTC CAAGTSGAYEQYF
NA TRBJ2-6 TRBV4-3 NA 16 TGCGCCAGCAGCCAAGTTCCGAGCTCTGGGGCCAACGTCCTGACTTTC CASSQVPSSGANVLTF
TRBD1 TRBJ2-5 TRBV5-1 NA 18 TGCGCCAGCAGCTTGGACCCTGGACCTACAGGGGAGAAAGAGACCCAGTACTTC CASSLDPGPTGEKETQYF
NA TRBJ1-1 TRBV7-8 NA 15 TGTGCCAGCAGCCTATCAACACCCCCCAACACTGAAGCTTTCTTT CASSLSTPPNTEAFF